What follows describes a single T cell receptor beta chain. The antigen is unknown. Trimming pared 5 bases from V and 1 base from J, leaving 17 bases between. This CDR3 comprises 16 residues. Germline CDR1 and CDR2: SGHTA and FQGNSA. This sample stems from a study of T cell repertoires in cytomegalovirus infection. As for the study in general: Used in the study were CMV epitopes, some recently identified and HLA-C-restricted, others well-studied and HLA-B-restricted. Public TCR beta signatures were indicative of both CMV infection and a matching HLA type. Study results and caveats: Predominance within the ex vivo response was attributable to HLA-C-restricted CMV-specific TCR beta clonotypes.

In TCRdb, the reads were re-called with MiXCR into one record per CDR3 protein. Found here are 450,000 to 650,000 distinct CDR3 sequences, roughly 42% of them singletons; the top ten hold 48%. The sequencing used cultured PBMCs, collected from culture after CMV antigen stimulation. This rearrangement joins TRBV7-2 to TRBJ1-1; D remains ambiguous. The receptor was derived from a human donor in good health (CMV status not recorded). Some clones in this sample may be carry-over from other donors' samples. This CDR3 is CASSQPASISNTEAFF. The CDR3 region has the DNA TGTGCCAGCAGCCAACCGGCCAGCATCTCGAACACTGAAGCTTTCTTT.